One sample yielded the 9 T cell receptor beta chains listed below, sequenced in a study of control samples from healthy donors and cancer patients (dated by TCRdb to the early 2020s). The receptor library was made with the immunoSEQ multiplex PCR assay. Held by TCRdb, this immuneACCESS table contains in-frame sequences only and omits some clones. Under half of the omission traces to an unresolved V gene where checked; the cause of the rest is unknown. For this sample the table gives around 140,000 clones, of which 80% to 95% were detected only once. The ten largest clonotypes hold 2% to 3% of the sample. The sequencing input was blood. The receptors here all came from a man aged 40-49 years in good health.

The chain links TRBV5-1 to TRBJ2-6, with 8 nucleotides matching TRBD1. This CDR3 contains 18 residues. Germline CDR1 SGHRS, CDR2 YFSETQ. The V and J ends lost 5 bases and 0 bases, in that order; junction bases with no gene match: 10. The CDR3 DNA reads TGCGCCAGCAGTATCGACGGGACAGGCAACTCTGGGGCCAACGTCCTGACTTTC. This encodes CASSIDGTGNSGANVLTF.

The rearrangement uses TRBV11-2 and TRBJ1-2; 8 nucleotides align to TRBD1. Germline assignment: CDR1 SGHAT and CDR2 FQNNGV. This CDR3 region has 13 residues. J lost 8 bases, V lost 4 bases, and 6 bases had no gene match. CDR3 region: CASSSSTGGGYTF. The DNA of the CDR3 is TGTGCCAGCAGCTCATCCACAGGGGGAGGCTACACCTTC.

The chain combines TRBV6-6 with TRBJ1-5, with 8 bases matching TRBD1. Trimming cost V 7 bases and J 2 bases; bases outside gene matches: 7. Germline V CDR1 and CDR2: MNHNY, SVGAGI (reference sequence). The CDR3 totals 15 residues. This CDR3 reads CASIQTGARNQPQHF. The CDR3 coding sequence is TGTGCCAGCATCCAGACAGGGGCTCGCAATCAGCCCCAGCATTTT.

In nucleotides, the CDR3 is TGTGCCAGCAGCCAACTCTTAGGTAGGGGCTTGGATGAGCAGTTCTTC. This sequence encodes CASSQLLGRGLDEQFF. The rearrangement links TRBV3-1 (or the pseudogene TRBV3-2) to TRBJ2-1; weak D call: TRBD1 (5 bases). Germline CDR1 is LGHDT and CDR2 is YNNKEL (reference sequence). The CDR3 contains 16 residues. The ends were cut back, 2 bases at V and 8 bases at J, with 19 bases in the middle.

This clone was found once. This rearrangement joins TRBV19 to TRBJ1-1; D ambiguous. The V gene's germline CDR1 is LNHDA and CDR2 SQIVND (reference sequence). The V end lost 8 bases, the J end lost 1 base, and 11 bases lay between the germline ends. This CDR3 spans 13 amino acids. CDR3 nucleotides: TGTGCCAGTGTTAAAAATCCGAACACTGAAGCTTTCTTT. Amino acid sequence: CASVKNPNTEAFF.

The genes are TRBV5-1 and TRBJ2-5; 7 positions match TRBD2. This CDR3 contains 15 residues. The V segment lost 0 bases and the J segment 5 bases; nucleotides outside the gene matches: 7. The germline gives CDR1 SGHRS, CDR2 YFSETQ. The CDR3, as DNA: TGCGCCAGCAGCTTGGTGGCGGCGGGGGACGAGACCCAGTACTTC. Residues: CASSLVAAGDETQYF.

V and J are TRBV7-9 and TRBJ2-7; D not certain. The CDR3 contains 13 residues. V dropped 1 base and J dropped 3 bases, with 7 bases sitting between them. Germline V CDR1 and CDR2: SEHNR, FQNEAQ (reference sequence). CDR3 protein: CASSLDRHYEQYF. CDR3 nucleotides: TGTGCCAGCAGCTTAGACCGTCACTACGAGCAGTACTTC.

The rearrangement joins TRBV2 to TRBJ2-5, with 9 bases identical to TRBD1. Germline CDR1 reads SNHLY; CDR2 reads FYNNEI. This CDR3 has 16 amino acids. The V and J ends lost 5 bases and 1 base, in that order; junction bases with no gene match: 8. The CDR3 here is CASSNNRGRGQETQYF. CDR3 coding DNA: TGTGCCAGCAGTAATAACAGGGGGCGAGGCCAAGAGACCCAGTACTTC.

The rearrangement joins TRBV21-1 to TRBJ1-2; the table's TRBD1 call for D was not verified on the DNA. TRBV21-1 is a recognized pseudogene. The CDR3 spans 14 residues. CDR3 nucleotide sequence: TGTGCCAGCAGCACCCTAGGGGGACCTGGTGGCTACACCTTC. Protein sequence: CASSTLGGPGGYTF.